Listed here are 10 T cell receptor beta chains from one sample, sequenced in a study of OX40 agonist ivuxolimab in advanced cancers. Profiled with immunoSEQ multiplex PCR; TCRdb holds only in-frame clones, not every one. This repertoire shows some 60,000 clones, roughly 85% found once; its top ten account for approximately 0.32%. This specimen was CD4+ or CD8+ T cells sorted from blood, taken in a trial of the OX40 agonist ivuxolimab. The origin of the receptors is an adult with an advanced solid tumor such as melanoma, head and neck, liver or kidney cancer.

V is TRBV6-5 and J is TRBJ1-2; no clear D gene. The CDR3 covers 14 residues. V was shortened by 0 bases and J by 1 base, with 6 bases between the two germline ends. Germline V gene lookup returns CDR1 MNHEY and CDR2 SVGAGI. The CDR3 reads CASSYSADNYGYTF. The CDR3 region has the DNA TGTGCCAGCAGTTACTCGGCGGATAACTATGGCTACACCTTC.

V is TRBV9 and J is TRBJ1-2, with no clear D. V dropped 10 bases and J dropped 3 bases, with 13 bases sitting between them. The CDR3 spans 12 residues. CDR1 and CDR2 (germline): SGDLS, YYNGEE. The CDR3 spells CASFRIHYGYTF. CDR3 in DNA: TGTGCCTCATTCAGAATCCACTATGGCTACACCTTC.

The chain couples TRBV6-5 to TRBJ2-7; 7 bases align to TRBD1. There are 14 residues in the CDR3. The V segment lost 4 bases and the J segment 4 bases; nucleotides outside the gene matches: 7. Germline V CDR1 and CDR2: MNHEY, SVGAGI. The CDR3 nucleotides read TGTGCCAGCAGTTCCGGGACAGTCCTTTACGAGCAGTACTTC. It encodes CASSSGTVLYEQYF.

The V and J genes are TRBV9 and TRBJ2-5; TRBD1 matches 10 bases. CDR1 is SGDLS, CDR2 YYNGEE, per germline. J gave up 4 bases and V 0 bases, and 6 bases lay outside the gene matches. This CDR3 region has 16 residues. This CDR3 reads CASSVAGQGKGETQYF. In nucleotides, the CDR3 is TGTGCCAGCAGCGTAGCGGGACAGGGGAAGGGAGAGACCCAGTACTTC. The full variable domain, its missing parts supplied by reference TRBV9 and TRBJ2-5, is DSGVTQTPKHLITATGQRVTLRCSPRSGDLSVYWYQQSLDQGLQFLIQYYNGEERAKGNILERFSAQQFPDLHSELNLSSLELGDSALYFCASSVAGQGKGETQYFGPGTRLLVL.

The rearrangement links TRBV7-9 to TRBJ2-7; perhaps TRBD2 as D (6 bases). The CDR3 consists of 13 residues. Germline V gene lookup returns CDR1 SEHNR and CDR2 FQNEAQ (reference sequence). Between the trimmed V and J ends, which lost 3 bases and 6 bases, there was a span of 12 bases. The CDR3 sequence: CASSFGGRTEQYF. Here the CDR3 DNA reads TGTGCCAGCAGCTTCGGAGGGAGAACCGAGCAGTACTTC. Complete variable domain (other parts from reference TRBV7-9 and TRBJ2-7): DTGVSQNPRHKITKRGQNVTFRCDPISEHNRLYWYRQTLGQGPEFLTYFQNEAQLEKSRLLSDRFSAERPKGSFSTLEIQRTEQGDSAMYLCASSFGGRTEQYFGPGTRLTVT.

J is TRBJ1-6 and V is TRBV21-1. TRBV21-1 is listed as a pseudogene. CDR3 size: 15 residues. CDR3 protein: CASSGLKVSNSPLHF. For the CDR3, the DNA is TGTGCCAGCAGCGGTCTGAAGGTGTCGAATTCACCCCTCCACTTT.

V and J are TRBV27 and TRBJ1-5; D is perhaps TRBD1 (5 bases). The CDR3 extends over 15 amino acids. V was pared by 2 bases and J by 6 bases, with 14 bases between. Per germline, CDR1 MNHEY and CDR2 SMNVEV (reference sequence). The CDR3 sequence is CASSLDRTRGQPQHF. The CDR3 coding sequence is TGTGCCAGCAGTTTAGACAGAACTCGTGGTCAGCCCCAGCATTTT.

This clone appeared a few times. The rearrangement joins TRBV5-1 to TRBJ1-6; D call uncertain. The V and J ends lost 3 bases and 5 bases respectively, with 12 bases between them. The CDR3 length is 15 residues. Germline V gene lookup returns CDR1 SGHRS and CDR2 YFSETQ. For the CDR3, the DNA is TGCGCCAGCAGCTCGAAAAGGCCGGATAATTCACCCCTCCACTTT. Protein: CASSSKRPDNSPLHF.

The V and J genes are TRBV25-1 and TRBJ1-2; D not certain. V shed 2 bases and J shed 8 bases, with 12 bases lying between them. This CDR3 spans 13 amino acids. CDR1 MGHDK and CDR2 SYGVNS come from the germline V gene. CDR3 protein: CASSEPYLGGYTF. The CDR3, as DNA: TGTGCCAGCAGTGAACCCTACCTGGGGGGCTACACCTTC.

This chain uses TRBV19 with TRBJ1-1; D not certain. The germline CDR1 and CDR2 sequences are LNHDA and SQIVND (reference sequence). This CDR3 region has 12 residues. Trimming pared 9 bases from V and 0 bases from J, leaving 8 bases between. CDR3 DNA: TGTGCCAGCCTGCGGATGAACACTGAAGCTTTCTTT. The encoded protein is CASLRMNTEAFF.